These 21 T cell receptor beta chains originate from one sample sequenced in a study of regulatory T cells in long-lasting Graves disease. This sample's time point: newly diagnosed GD, antithyroid drugs for less than 3 months. Extracted PBMC RNA gave rise to the TCR library. Investigators prepared the TCR beta libraries by applying iRepertoire HTBI primers and Arm-PCR of CDR3 regions. MiXCR, run by TCRdb on the multiplex PCR reads, gives a single entry per CDR3 protein. This sample has about 620,000 distinct CDR3 sequences, with roughly 15% found just once. The same data also contributed to another study, on T cells in Graves' hyperthyroidism and ophthalmopathy.

Sequenced material: peripheral blood mononuclear cells (PBMCs), taken at new diagnosis, from a patient treated with antithyroid drugs. Every receptor here comes from a woman in her 30s with Graves disease.

V is TRBV24-1 and J is TRBJ2-5; TRBD1 is a possible D gene (5 bases). Trimming stripped 4 bases from V and 5 bases from J, with 13 bases between. Germline CDR1 reads KGHDR; CDR2 reads SFDVKD. This CDR3 region has 14 residues. The CDR3 nucleotides read TGTGCCACCAGTGACCTGCCAGGGTACGAGACCCAGTACTTC. This encodes CATSDLPGYETQYF.

This clonotype was seen at least ten times. V gene TRBV28 combines with J gene TRBJ2-7, with D hard to call. V lost 10 bases and J 6 bases, leaving 19 bases between the germline ends. Germline assignment: CDR1 MDHEN and CDR2 SYDVKM. The CDR3 spans 13 residues. The CDR3 bases are TGTGCCACTCGTATAGGGTCGAGATCCGAGCAGTACTTC. Translation gives CATRIGSRSEQYF.

This rearrangement joins TRBV24-1 to TRBJ1-2; D possibly corresponds to TRBD1 (5 bases). This CDR3 region has 14 residues. Trimming took 4 bases from V and 4 from J, leaving 12 bases between them. CDR1 KGHDR and CDR2 SFDVKD come from the germline V gene. In nucleotides, the CDR3 is TGTGCCACCAGTGAAGCCTCCGGGACCTATGGCTACACCTTC. Translated, it gives CATSEASGTYGYTF.

The chain employs TRBV30 and TRBJ1-5, with D hard to call. Between the trimmed V and J ends, which lost 0 bases and 4 bases, there was a span of 7 bases. This CDR3 contains 13 residues. Germline CDR1 and CDR2: GTSNPN and SVGIG (reference sequence). CDR3 nucleotides: TGTGCCTGGAGTGTAGTGGTAAATCAGCCCCAGCATTTT. Its translation: CAWSVVVNQPQHF.

This clonotype was detected many times. The rearrangement joins TRBV15 to TRBJ1-6, with D uncertain. V gave up 0 bases and J gave up 10 bases, with 10 bases separating them. CDR3 length: 14 residues. Germline V gives CDR1 LNHNV, CDR2 YYDKDF (reference sequence). This CDR3 reads CATSRDWNGSPLHF. CDR3 nucleotides: TGTGCCACCAGCAGAGATTGGAATGGGTCACCCCTCCACTTT.

This clonotype was seen a handful of times. J is TRBJ2-1 and V is TRBV19, with no clear D. Trimming stripped 2 bases from V and 6 bases from J, with 2 bases between. The germline V gene has CDR1 LNHDA and CDR2 SQIVND (reference sequence). The length of the CDR3 is 11 residues. CDR3 sequence (DNA): TGTGCCAGTAGTATACTCAATGAGCAGTTCTTC. It specifies CASSILNEQFF.

The chain links TRBV7-9 to TRBJ2-7; 9 bases are shared with TRBD1. The CDR3 is 16 amino acids. Germline CDR1 and CDR2: SEHNR and FQNEAQ (reference sequence). The ends lost 0 bases at V and 2 bases at J; junction bases unmatched: 5. The CDR3 sequence: CASSLAMTGGPYEQYF. The CDR3, as DNA: TGTGCCAGCAGCTTAGCGATGACAGGGGGGCCCTACGAGCAGTACTTC. Full variable domain (rest looked up from reference TRBV7-9 and TRBJ2-7): DTGVSQNPRHKITKRGQNVTFRCDPISEHNRLYWYRQTLGQGPEFLTYFQNEAQLEKSRLLSDRFSAERPKGSFSTLEIQRTEQGDSAMYLCASSLAMTGGPYEQYFGPGTRLTVT.

This clonotype was detected a few times. CDR3 coding DNA: TGTGCCAGCAGCTTGCTAGCCATCTCTGGAAACACCATATATTTT. Translation gives CASSLLAISGNTIYF. V and J are TRBV7-9 and TRBJ1-3, with no clear D. This CDR3 is built from 15 residues. Trimming stripped 3 bases from V and 0 bases from J, with 9 bases between. The germline V gene encodes CDR1 SEHNR and CDR2 FQNEAQ (reference sequence).

This clonotype was found many times. The chain is built from TRBV3-1 and TRBJ2-5; D unclear. Germline assignment: CDR1 LGHDT and CDR2 YNNKEL (reference sequence). This CDR3 spans 13 amino acids. V was pared by 0 bases and J by 6 bases, with 8 bases between. CDR3 sequence reads: CASSQDMRQTQYF. The CDR3 DNA reads as TGTGCCAGCAGCCAAGATATGAGGCAGACCCAGTACTTC.

The chain couples TRBV25-1 to TRBJ2-3, with 8 bases aligning to TRBD1. The J call may be faulty, since TRBJ2-5 better matches the DNA end. CDR1 and CDR2 (germline): MGHDK, SYGVNS. CDR3 length: 11 residues. The CDR3 spells CASSKQGAQYF. CDR3 DNA: TGTGCCAGCAGTAAACAGGGGGCCCAGTACTTC.

The chain links TRBV18 to TRBJ1-1, with D possibly being TRBD1 (5 bases). Trimming cost V 3 bases and J 1 base, with 12 bases left between them. The germline gives CDR1 KGHSH, CDR2 LQKENI. The CDR3 runs 15 residues. The CDR3 here is CASSPQGRGNTEAFF. The CDR3 DNA reads TGTGCCAGCTCACCTCAGGGCAGAGGGAACACTGAAGCTTTCTTT.

This clonotype appeared many times. V and J are TRBV28 and TRBJ1-1, with D perhaps matching TRBD1 (6 bases). There are 15 residues in the CDR3. Per the germline V gene, CDR1 is MDHEN and CDR2 is SYDVKM. Trimming took off 2 bases at V and 1 base at J, with 11 bases between the two ends. This CDR3 is CASSLPGQSNTEAFF. In DNA, the CDR3 is TGTGCCAGCAGTTTACCCGGACAGTCGAACACTGAAGCTTTCTTT.

This sequence joins TRBV24-1 and TRBJ2-4; tentatively, D is TRBD1 or TRBD2 (5 bases each). V lost 9 bases and J 5 bases, leaving 22 bases between the germline ends. CDR3 size: 16 residues. Germline V gene data show CDR1 as KGHDR and CDR2 as SFDVKD. The CDR3 nucleotides are TGTGCCACCGCCCCCGGGGCCCCTATTGGGGAAAACATTCAGTACTTC. Protein sequence: CATAPGAPIGENIQYF.

This clonotype was seen a few times. The V gene is TRBV12-3 or TRBV12-4, the J gene TRBJ2-1, with D hard to call. There are 14 residues in the CDR3. The V gene lost 4 bases and the J gene lost 3 bases, with 10 bases spanning the gap. The CDR3 nucleotides read TGTGCCAGCAGTTGGGTCGGAGTCTACAATGAGCAGTTCTTC. Protein: CASSWVGVYNEQFF.

This clonotype was counted a few times. The rearrangement uses TRBV5-1 and TRBJ1-2; 8 positions match TRBD1. The CDR3 runs to 15 residues. Germline assignment: CDR1 SGHRS and CDR2 YFSETQ. V was pared by 3 bases and J by 6 bases, with 10 bases of the junction left unmatched. The CDR3 coding sequence is TGCGCCAGCAGCTGGTCCCGGGACAGGCTTCATGGCTACACCTTC. As protein: CASSWSRDRLHGYTF. Looking up the rest from reference TRBV5-1 and TRBJ1-2 gives the full variable domain: KAGVTQTPRYLIKTRGQQVTLSCSPISGHRSVSWYQQTPGQGLQFLFEYFSETQRNKGNFPGRFSGRQFSNSRSEMNVSTLELGDSALYLCASSWSRDRLHGYTFGSGTRLTVV.

In this sample, this clonotype turned up many times. CDR3 DNA: TGTGCCAGCAGTTCCGACCAGGGGATCGGTCAGCCCCAGCATTTT. Translating gives CASSSDQGIGQPQHF. The rearrangement joins TRBV28 to TRBJ1-5, with D possibly being TRBD1 (6 bases). Deletions cut 4 bases from V and 6 bases from J, with 16 bases between. Germline V gene lookup returns CDR1 MDHEN and CDR2 SYDVKM. This CDR3 spans 15 amino acids.

This clonotype was detected a few times. The V and J genes are TRBV5-1 and TRBJ2-2; D remains unclear. Trimming shortened V by 2 bases and J by 0 bases, and 11 bases separated the two germline ends. Germline-derived CDR1 and CDR2 are SGHRS and YFSETQ. The CDR3 runs to 16 residues. The DNA for the CDR3 is TGCGCCAGCAGCTTCGTCGGGTCTACGAACACCGGGGAGCTGTTTTTT. Encoded protein: CASSFVGSTNTGELFF. The full variable domain, with the rest looked up from reference TRBV5-1 and TRBJ2-2, is KAGVTQTPRYLIKTRGQQVTLSCSPISGHRSVSWYQQTPGQGLQFLFEYFSETQRNKGNFPGRFSGRQFSNSRSEMNVSTLELGDSALYLCASSFVGSTNTGELFFGEGSRLTVL.

In its sample, this clonotype was seen many times. This likely comes from a read error, as the CDR3 has no conserved phenylalanine or tryptophan at its end. No DNA is shown, since the ends of the CDR3 on it are uncertain; the CDR3 is the one TCRdb lists. J is TRBJ1-2 and V is TRBV6-1. The CDR3 spans 13 amino acids, including both terminal residues. The V gene's germline CDR1 is MNHNS and CDR2 SASEGT. This chain's CDR3 is CASSEAGRETELV.

The table lists this clonotype with many counts. V and J are TRBV2 and TRBJ2-6; 7 bases align to TRBD2. The CDR3 contains 15 residues. Germline V CDR1 and CDR2: SNHLY, FYNNEI. The junction had 2 bases not matched to a gene; V was cut back by 6 bases and J by 0 bases. CDR3: CASRGGVSGANVLTF. In DNA form, the CDR3 reads TGTGCCAGCAGGGGAGGGGTCTCTGGGGCCAACGTCCTGACTTTC.

The genes are TRBV4-2 and TRBJ2-7; 7 positions agree with TRBD2. The CDR3 loop spans 16 amino acids. V lost 0 bases to trimming and J lost 2 bases; unmatched junction nucleotides: 7. Per the germline V gene, CDR1 is LGHNA and CDR2 is YNFKEQ. The CDR3 spells CASSQDGWEGPYEQYF. As DNA, the CDR3 is TGTGCCAGCAGCCAAGACGGGTGGGAGGGCCCCTACGAGCAGTACTTC.

J is TRBJ2-7 and V is TRBV19, with D unresolved. Germline CDR1 is LNHDA and CDR2 is SQIVND (reference sequence). Trimming cost V 5 bases and J 0 bases, with 11 bases left between them. This CDR3 is 14 amino acids long. The CDR3 sequence: CASSAASISYEQYF. CDR3 coding DNA: TGTGCCAGTAGTGCAGCCTCGATCTCCTACGAGCAGTACTTC.